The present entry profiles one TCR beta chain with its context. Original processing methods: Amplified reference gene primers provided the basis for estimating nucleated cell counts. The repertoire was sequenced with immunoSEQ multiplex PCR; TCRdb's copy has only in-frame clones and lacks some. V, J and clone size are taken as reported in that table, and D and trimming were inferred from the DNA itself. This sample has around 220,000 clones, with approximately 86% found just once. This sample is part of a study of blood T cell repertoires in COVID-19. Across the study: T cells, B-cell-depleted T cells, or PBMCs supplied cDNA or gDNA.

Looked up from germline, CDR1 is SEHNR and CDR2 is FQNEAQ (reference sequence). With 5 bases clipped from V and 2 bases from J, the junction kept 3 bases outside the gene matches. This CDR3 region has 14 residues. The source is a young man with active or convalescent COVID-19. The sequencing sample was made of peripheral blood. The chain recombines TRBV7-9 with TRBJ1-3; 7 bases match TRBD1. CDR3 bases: TGTGCCAGCAGCCGTGGACAGGCTGGAAACACCATATATTTT. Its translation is CASSRGQAGNTIYF.